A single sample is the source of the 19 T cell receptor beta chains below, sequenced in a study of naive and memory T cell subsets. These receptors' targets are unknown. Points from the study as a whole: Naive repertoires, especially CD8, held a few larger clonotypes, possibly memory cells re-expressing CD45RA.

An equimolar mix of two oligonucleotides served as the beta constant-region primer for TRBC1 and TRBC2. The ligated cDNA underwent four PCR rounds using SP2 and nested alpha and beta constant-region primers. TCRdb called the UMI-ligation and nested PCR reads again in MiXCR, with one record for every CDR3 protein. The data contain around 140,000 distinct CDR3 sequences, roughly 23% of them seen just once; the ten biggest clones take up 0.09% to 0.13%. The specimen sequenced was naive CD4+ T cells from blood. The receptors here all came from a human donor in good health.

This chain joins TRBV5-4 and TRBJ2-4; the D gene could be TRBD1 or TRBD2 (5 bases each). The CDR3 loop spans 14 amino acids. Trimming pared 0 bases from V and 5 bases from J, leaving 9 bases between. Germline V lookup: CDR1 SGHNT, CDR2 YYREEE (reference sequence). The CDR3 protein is CASSLGGPQNIQYF. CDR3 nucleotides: TGTGCCAGCAGCTTGGGGGGACCGCAAAACATTCAGTACTTC.

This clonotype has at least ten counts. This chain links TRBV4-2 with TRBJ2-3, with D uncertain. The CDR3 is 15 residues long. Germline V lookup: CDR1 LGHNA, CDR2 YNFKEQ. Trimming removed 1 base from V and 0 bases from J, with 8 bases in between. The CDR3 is CASSQVFASTDTQYF. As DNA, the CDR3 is TGTGCCAGCAGCCAAGTTTTTGCCAGCACAGATACGCAGTATTTT.

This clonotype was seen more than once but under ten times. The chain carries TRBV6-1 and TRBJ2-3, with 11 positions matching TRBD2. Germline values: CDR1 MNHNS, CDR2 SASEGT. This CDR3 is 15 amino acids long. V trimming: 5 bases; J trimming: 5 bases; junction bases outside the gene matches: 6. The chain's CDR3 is CASSLTSGRRDTQYF. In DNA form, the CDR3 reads TGTGCCAGCAGTTTAACTAGCGGGAGAAGAGATACGCAGTATTTT.

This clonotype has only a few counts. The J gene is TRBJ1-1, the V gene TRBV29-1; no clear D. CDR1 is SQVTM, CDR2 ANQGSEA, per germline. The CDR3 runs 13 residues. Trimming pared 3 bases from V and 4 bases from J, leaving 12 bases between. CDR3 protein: CSVDRGGFTEAFF. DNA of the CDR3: TGCAGCGTTGACCGGGGTGGTTTCACTGAAGCTTTCTTT.

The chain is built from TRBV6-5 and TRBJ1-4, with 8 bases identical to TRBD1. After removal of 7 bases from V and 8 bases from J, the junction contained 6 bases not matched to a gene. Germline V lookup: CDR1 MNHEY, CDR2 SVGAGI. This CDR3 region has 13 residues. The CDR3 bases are TGTGCCAGCAAGAGACAGGGGCTCGAAAAACTGTTTTTT. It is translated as CASKRQGLEKLFF.

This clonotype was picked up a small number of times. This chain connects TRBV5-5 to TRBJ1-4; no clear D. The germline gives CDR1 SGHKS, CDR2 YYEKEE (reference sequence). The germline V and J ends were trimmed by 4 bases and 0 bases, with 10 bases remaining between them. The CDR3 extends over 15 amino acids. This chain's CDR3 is CASSLQSATNEKLFF. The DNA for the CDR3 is TGTGCCAGCAGCCTTCAGTCCGCAACTAATGAAAAACTGTTTTTT. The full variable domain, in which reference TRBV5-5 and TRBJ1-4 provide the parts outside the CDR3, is DAGVTQSPTHLIKTRGQQVTLRCSPISGHKSVSWYQQVLGQGPQFIFQYYEKEERGRGNFPDRFSARQFPNYSSELNVNALLLGDSALYLCASSLQSATNEKLFFGSGTQLSVL.

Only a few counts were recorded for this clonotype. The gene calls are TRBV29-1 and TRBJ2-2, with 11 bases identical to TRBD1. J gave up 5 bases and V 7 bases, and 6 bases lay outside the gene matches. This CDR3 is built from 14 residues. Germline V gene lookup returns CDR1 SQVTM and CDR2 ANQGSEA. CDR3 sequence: CSGGQGGTTGELFF. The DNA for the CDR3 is TGCAGCGGGGGACAGGGGGGCACTACCGGGGAGCTGTTTTTT.

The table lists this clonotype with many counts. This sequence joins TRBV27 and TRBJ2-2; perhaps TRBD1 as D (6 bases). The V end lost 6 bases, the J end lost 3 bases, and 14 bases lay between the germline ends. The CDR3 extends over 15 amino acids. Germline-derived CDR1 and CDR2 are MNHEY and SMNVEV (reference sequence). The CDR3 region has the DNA TGTGCCAGCAGCTTACAGGGAATCGACACCGGGGAGCTGTTTTTT. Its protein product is CASSLQGIDTGELFF.

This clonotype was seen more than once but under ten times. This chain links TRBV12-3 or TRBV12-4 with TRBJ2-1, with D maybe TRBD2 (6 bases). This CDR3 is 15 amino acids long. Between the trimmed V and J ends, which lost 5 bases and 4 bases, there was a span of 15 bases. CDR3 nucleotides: TGTGCCAGCAGTCCCCGGCGGGACCGTTACAATGAGCAGTTCTTC. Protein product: CASSPRRDRYNEQFF.

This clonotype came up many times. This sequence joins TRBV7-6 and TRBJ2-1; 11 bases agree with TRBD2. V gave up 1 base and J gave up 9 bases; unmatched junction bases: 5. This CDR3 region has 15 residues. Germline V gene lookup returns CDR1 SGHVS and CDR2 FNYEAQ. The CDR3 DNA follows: TGTGCCAGCAGCTTAGAACTAGCGGGAGTGGTTGAGCAGTTCTTC. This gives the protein CASSLELAGVVEQFF.

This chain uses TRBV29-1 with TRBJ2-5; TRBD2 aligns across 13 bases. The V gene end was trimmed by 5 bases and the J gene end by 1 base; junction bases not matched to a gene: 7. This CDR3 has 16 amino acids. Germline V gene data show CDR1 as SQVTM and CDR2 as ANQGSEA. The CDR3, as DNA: TGCAGCGTTTACACTAGCGGGAGGGCCCTCCAAGAGACCCAGTACTTC. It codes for CSVYTSGRALQETQYF. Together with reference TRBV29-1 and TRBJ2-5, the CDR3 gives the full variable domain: SAVISQKPSRDICQRGTSLTIQCQVDSQVTMMFWYRQQPGQSLTLIATANQGSEATYESGFVIDKFPISRPNLTFSTLTVSNMSPEDSSIYLCSVYTSGRALQETQYFGPGTRLLVL.

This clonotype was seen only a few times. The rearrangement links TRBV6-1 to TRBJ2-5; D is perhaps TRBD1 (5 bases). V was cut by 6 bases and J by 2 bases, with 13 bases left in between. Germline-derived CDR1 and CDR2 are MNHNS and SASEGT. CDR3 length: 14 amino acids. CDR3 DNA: TGTGCCAGCAGGATAAGACAGATACAAGAGACCCAGTACTTC. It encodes CASRIRQIQETQYF.

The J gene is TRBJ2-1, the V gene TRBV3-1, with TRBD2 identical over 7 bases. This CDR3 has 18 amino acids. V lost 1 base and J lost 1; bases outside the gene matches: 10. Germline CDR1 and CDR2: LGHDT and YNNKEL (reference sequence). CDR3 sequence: CASSQGPGGRRSYNEQFF. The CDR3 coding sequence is TGTGCCAGCAGCCAAGGGCCGGGCGGGAGAAGGTCCTACAATGAGCAGTTCTTC.

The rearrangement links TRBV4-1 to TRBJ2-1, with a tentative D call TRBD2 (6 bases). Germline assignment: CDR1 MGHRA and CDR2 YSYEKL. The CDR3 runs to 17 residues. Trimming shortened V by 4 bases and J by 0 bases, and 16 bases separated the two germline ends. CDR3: CASSRRGDGSSYNEQFF. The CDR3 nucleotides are TGCGCCAGCAGCCGCCGCGGTGACGGGAGCTCCTACAATGAGCAGTTCTTC.

CDR3 in amino acids: CASSEYVAGGPGELFF. The CDR3 nucleotides are TGTGCCAGCAGTGAATATGTAGCGGGAGGCCCCGGGGAGCTGTTTTTT. This chain uses TRBV25-1 with TRBJ2-2, with 10 bases lining up with TRBD2. The CDR3 runs 16 residues. Losses at the gene ends were 0 bases for V and 6 bases for J; bases not matched to a gene: 4. From germline, CDR1 is MGHDK and CDR2 SYGVNS.

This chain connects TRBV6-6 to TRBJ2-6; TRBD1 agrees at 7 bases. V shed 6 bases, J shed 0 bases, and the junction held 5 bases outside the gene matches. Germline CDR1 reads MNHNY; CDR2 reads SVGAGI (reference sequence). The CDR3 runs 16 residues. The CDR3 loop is CASRGTVNSGANVLTF. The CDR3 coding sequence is TGTGCCAGCAGGGGGACAGTCAACTCTGGGGCCAACGTCCTGACTTTC.

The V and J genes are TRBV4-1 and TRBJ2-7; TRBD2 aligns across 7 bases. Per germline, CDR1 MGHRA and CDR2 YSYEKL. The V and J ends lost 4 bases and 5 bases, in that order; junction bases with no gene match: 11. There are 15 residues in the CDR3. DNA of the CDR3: TGCGCCAGCAGCCGGGGAGGGACGGGCCTCGACGAGCAGTACTTC. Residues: CASSRGGTGLDEQYF.

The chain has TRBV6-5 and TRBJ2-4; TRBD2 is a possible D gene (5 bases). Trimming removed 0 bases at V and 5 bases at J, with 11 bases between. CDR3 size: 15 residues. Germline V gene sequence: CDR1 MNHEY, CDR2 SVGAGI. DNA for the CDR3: TGTGCCAGCAGTTACTCAGGAGGTGGCGAAAACATTCAGTACTTC. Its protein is CASSYSGGGENIQYF.

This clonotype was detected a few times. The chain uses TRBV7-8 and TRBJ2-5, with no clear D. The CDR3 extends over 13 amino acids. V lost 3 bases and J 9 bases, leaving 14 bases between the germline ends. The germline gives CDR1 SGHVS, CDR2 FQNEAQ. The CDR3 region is CASSFLEYPAQYF. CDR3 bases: TGTGCCAGCAGCTTTTTAGAATATCCGGCCCAGTACTTC.